This entry lists 20 T cell receptor beta chains sequenced from one sample in a study of T cell responses to AZD1222 COVID-19 vaccine (dated by TCRdb to 2020 to 2022). The time point label on this specimen signifies: about 28 days (+/-7) after the second vaccine dose. Libraries were made using the immunoSEQ multiplex PCR assay. This is the immuneACCESS table as TCRdb keeps it, with only in-frame sequences that have V and J called. A part of the clones is gone; compared with another copy, unresolved V genes explain less than half, and the rest is unexplained. The table for this sample lists around 60,000 clones; 65% to 85% of them were counted only once. The ten top clones hold 26% of the sample. This material consisted of peripheral blood, taken 28 days after the second AZD1222 dose. The receptor set was obtained from an adult who received the AZD1222 COVID-19 vaccine.

The V and J genes are TRBV6-5 and TRBJ1-5; TRBD1 agrees at 7 bases. This CDR3 contains 15 residues. Germline loops: CDR1 MNHEY, CDR2 SVGAGI. The junction had 11 bases not matched to a gene; V was cut back by 6 bases and J by 6 bases. For the CDR3, the DNA is TGTGCCAGCAGGGCCGGGAGGGGGCCGGGTCAGCCCCAGCATTTT. This sequence encodes CASRAGRGPGQPQHF.

This clone occurred a few times. V is TRBV2 and J is TRBJ1-4; D not certain. There are 14 residues in the CDR3. Trimming took off 3 bases at V and 8 bases at J, with 13 bases between the two ends. Germline V gives CDR1 SNHLY, CDR2 FYNNEI. This CDR3 reads CASSDSAVSEKLFF. The CDR3 coding sequence is TGTGCCAGCAGTGATTCCGCCGTATCGGAAAAACTGTTTTTT. Full variable domain (remainder filled in from reference TRBV2 and TRBJ1-4): EPEVTQTPSHQVTQMGQEVILRCVPISNHLYFYWYRQILGQKVEFLVSFYNNEISEKSEIFDDQFSVERPDGSNFTLKIRSTKLEDSAMYFCASSDSAVSEKLFFGSGTQLSVL.

This clone was recorded a few times. The chain has TRBV28 and TRBJ1-2; D not certain. Trimming cost V 3 bases and J 2 bases, with 13 bases left between them. The CDR3 consists of 15 residues. Germline CDR1 and CDR2: MDHEN and SYDVKM. This chain's CDR3 is CASSFIDRKNYGYTF. The CDR3 DNA reads as TGTGCCAGCAGTTTTATAGACCGGAAGAACTATGGCTACACCTTC.

The chain combines TRBV6-1 with TRBJ2-7, with D perhaps TRBD2 (6 bases). The CDR3 sequence is 15 residues long. Germline V lookup: CDR1 MNHNS, CDR2 SASEGT. V was pared by 0 bases and J by 5 bases, with 14 bases between. CDR3 DNA sequence: TGTGCCAGCAGTGAAGCTGGCGGGGTTCGGAACGAGCAGTACTTC. This sequence encodes CASSEAGGVRNEQYF.

CDR3 bases: TGTGCCAGCAGTGTTGGTCTAGCGACCGGGGAGCTGTTTTTT. Its protein is CASSVGLATGELFF. The V call is TRBV6-4, the J call TRBJ2-2; a possible D gene is TRBD2 (6 bases). CDR3 length: 14 residues. The germline gives CDR1 MRHNA, CDR2 SNTAGT. Trimming left V 4 bases short and J 5 bases short, with 11 bases between.

The chain carries TRBV7-3 and TRBJ2-3, with unresolved D. Looked up from germline, CDR1 is SGHTA and CDR2 is FQGTGA. The V and J ends lost 5 bases and 4 bases respectively, with 10 bases between them. The CDR3 totals 13 residues. The CDR3 region is CASSRDRADTQYF. DNA of the CDR3: TGTGCCAGCAGCCGAGATCGAGCAGATACGCAGTATTTT.

The table lists this clone with a count of one. This chain uses TRBV5-1 with TRBJ2-7, with D perhaps TRBD1 (7 bases). CDR1 SGHRS and CDR2 YFSETQ come from the germline V gene. CDR3 length equals 15 residues. Deletions cut 5 bases from V and 4 bases from J, with 19 bases between. CDR3 protein: CASSLGQEGLYEQYF. DNA of the CDR3: TGCGCCAGCAGTCTCGGACAGGAGGGCCTATACGAGCAGTACTTC. The whole variable domain, remainder taken from reference TRBV5-1 and TRBJ2-7, is KAGVTQTPRYLIKTRGQQVTLSCSPISGHRSVSWYQQTPGQGLQFLFEYFSETQRNKGNFPGRFSGRQFSNSRSEMNVSTLELGDSALYLCASSLGQEGLYEQYFGPGTRLTVT.

The rearrangement uses TRBV6-6 and TRBJ1-2; D unresolved. The CDR3 runs to 13 residues. In germline, CDR1 is MNHNY, CDR2 SVGAGI (reference sequence). The germline V and J ends were trimmed by 6 bases and 4 bases, with 12 bases remaining between them. The CDR3 DNA reads TGTGCCAGCAGCGAGATGGAGGGCTATGGCTACACCTTC. The encoded protein is CASSEMEGYGYTF.

This clone was picked up a small number of times. The chain uses TRBV28 and TRBJ1-1, with D hard to call. The CDR3 runs to 13 residues. Germline V gene sequence: CDR1 MDHEN, CDR2 SYDVKM. V shed 6 bases and J shed 1 base, with 9 bases lying between them. For the CDR3, the DNA is TGTGCCAGCAGGGCACTAGGGAACACTGAAGCTTTCTTT. The encoded protein is CASRALGNTEAFF.

The rearrangement joins TRBV10-3 to TRBJ2-2; D is unclear. The CDR3 runs 12 residues. The germline V and J ends were trimmed by 11 bases and 1 base, with 8 bases remaining between them. CDR1 is ENHRY, CDR2 SYGVKD, per germline. Here the CDR3 DNA reads TGTGCCTTAGGACGGAACACCGGGGAGCTGTTTTTT. It is translated as CALGRNTGELFF.

This chain links TRBV9 with TRBJ2-1; possible D gene TRBD2, 6 bases. Trimming removed 4 bases from V and 7 bases from J, with 15 bases in between. Per the germline V gene, CDR1 is SGDLS and CDR2 is YYNGEE. This CDR3 spans 14 amino acids. The CDR3 DNA sequence: TGTGCCAGCAGCTACCGGGACTTGCCGAATGAGCAGTTCTTC. Translated, it gives CASSYRDLPNEQFF.

In this sample, this clone turned up once. The chain couples TRBV2 to TRBJ2-7; 12 bases are a match to TRBD2. The CDR3 contains 15 residues. Per the germline V gene, CDR1 is SNHLY and CDR2 is FYNNEI. V was clipped by 8 bases and J by 2 bases; unmatched bases: 7. CDR3 protein: CASSKTSGGPYEQYF. CDR3 coding DNA: TGTGCCAGCTCTAAGACTAGCGGGGGCCCCTACGAGCAGTACTTC.

The chain links TRBV25-1 to TRBJ1-1, with TRBD1 matching over 7 bases. The CDR3 length is 13 residues. J lost 0 bases, V lost 6 bases, and 1 base had no gene match. The germline V gene has CDR1 MGHDK and CDR2 SYGVNS. CDR3 sequence: CASRTGVNTEAFF. DNA for the CDR3: TGTGCCAGCAGAACAGGGGTGAACACTGAAGCTTTCTTT.

The chain is built from TRBV30 and TRBJ2-5; no clear D gene. The CDR3 covers 12 residues. V gave up 5 bases and J gave up 1 base, with 8 bases separating them. Germline V lookup: CDR1 GTSNPN, CDR2 SVGIG (reference sequence). The CDR3 loop reads CAWGSAQETQYF. DNA for the CDR3: TGTGCCTGGGGATCAGCCCAAGAGACCCAGTACTTC. Filled out from reference TRBV30 and TRBJ2-5, the complete variable domain reads SQTIHQWPATLVQPVGSPLSLECTVEGTSNPNLYWYRQAAGRGLQLLFYSVGIGQISSEVPQNLSASRPQDRQFILSSKKLLLSDSGFYLCAWGSAQETQYFGPGTRLLVL.

The chain recombines TRBV3-1 (or the pseudogene TRBV3-2) with TRBJ2-7; 8 nucleotides line up with TRBD1. J gave up 0 bases and V 5 bases, and 0 bases lay outside the gene matches. The germline V gene encodes CDR1 LGHDT and CDR2 YNNKEL (reference sequence). The CDR3 is 13 residues long. This CDR3 reads CASSGQGSYEQYF. The CDR3 nucleotides are TGTGCCAGCAGCGGACAGGGCTCCTACGAGCAGTACTTC.

The chain has TRBV11-2 and TRBJ1-6; maybe TRBD1 (6 bases). The V end was cut by 8 bases, the J end by 7 bases, with 18 bases between. The germline V gene encodes CDR1 SGHAT and CDR2 FQNNGV. The CDR3 length is 15 residues. The CDR3 DNA follows: TGTGCCAGCTCCCTTGGGGGCCGAGAGAATTCACCCCTCCACTTT. Amino acids: CASSLGGRENSPLHF.

The chain recombines TRBV28 with TRBJ1-2; weak D call: TRBD1 (5 bases). The CDR3 covers 13 residues. The V gene's germline CDR1 is MDHEN and CDR2 SYDVKM. Trimming stripped 5 bases from V and 5 bases from J, with 12 bases between. The CDR3 spells CASSRGEGYGYTF. The CDR3 nucleotides are TGTGCCAGCAGTCGGGGGGAGGGTTATGGCTACACCTTC.

The V call is TRBV27, the J call TRBJ2-7; 10 bases match TRBD1. CDR1 is MNHEY, CDR2 SMNVEV, per germline (reference sequence). V was clipped by 6 bases and J by 4 bases; unmatched bases: 9. This CDR3 has 15 amino acids. The DNA for the CDR3 is TGTGCCAGCAGGCAACCGGGACAGGGGTTGTACGAGCAGTACTTC. Translating it yields CASRQPGQGLYEQYF.

This clone was seen more than once but under ten times. This chain connects TRBV11-3 to TRBJ2-2, with 7 nucleotides matching TRBD2. The germline V gene has CDR1 SGHNT and CDR2 YENEEA. Trimming took 7 bases from V and 4 from J; bases not matched to a gene: 12. The CDR3 has 16 amino acids. The DNA for the CDR3 is TGTGCCAGCACTACAGTGGTGGGAGGGGCCACCGGGGAGCTGTTTTTT. This gives the protein CASTTVVGGATGELFF. The entire variable domain, with the rest obtained from reference TRBV11-3 and TRBJ2-2, is as follows: EAGVVQSPRYKIIEKKQPVAFWCNPISGHNTLYWYLQNLGQGPELLIRYENEEAVDDSQLPKDRFSAERLKGVDSTLKIQPAELGDSAVYLCASTTVVGGATGELFFGEGSRLTVL.

The rearrangement links TRBV2 to TRBJ2-7; the match to TRBD2 covers 7 bases. Germline V gene sequence: CDR1 SNHLY, CDR2 FYNNEI. The CDR3 is made up of 15 amino acids. V trimming: 6 bases; J trimming: 4 bases; junction bases outside the gene matches: 12. As DNA, the CDR3 is TGTGCCAGCAGCCCCTCTAGCGGAGGTGGTTACGAGCAGTACTTC. Residues: CASSPSSGGGYEQYF.